The present entry profiles one TCR beta chain with its context. This specimen comes from a study of cytomegalovirus exposure and HLA in healthy donors. Researchers ran the PCR with 60 Vbeta and 13 Jbeta primers. Clones were sequenced by immunoSEQ multiplex PCR, and TCRdb holds only the in-frame ones, with some missing. In the table there are some 200,000 clones, 62% of which are singletons. V was cut by 0 bases and J by 4 bases, with 13 bases left in between. The germline V gene encodes CDR1 MNHNY and CDR2 SVGAGI (reference sequence). The CDR3 has 16 amino acids. This rearrangement joins TRBV6-6 to TRBJ2-1; D may be TRBD1 (7 bases). Sequenced material: PBMCs. This clonotype originated in a man between 35 and 55 years old in good health and CMV-seronegative. The CDR3 is CASSYSSEGAYNEQFF. The CDR3 nucleotides read TGTGCCAGCAGTTACTCCTCGGAGGGGGCGTACAATGAGCAGTTCTTC.